The rows below give T cell receptor beta chains drawn from one sample of a study of OX40 agonist ivuxolimab in advanced cancers. The method was immunoSEQ multiplex PCR; TCRdb's version includes in-frame clones alone and lacks a portion of them. The sample lists roughly 80,000 clones; 80% to 95% were seen once. Source: CD4+ or CD8+ T cells sorted from blood, taken in a trial of the OX40 agonist ivuxolimab. These receptor sequences come from an adult with an advanced solid tumor such as melanoma, head and neck, liver or kidney cancer. Both conserved end residues are part of each CDR3. A D gene is named only where the DNA matches it firmly. Clone size is stated in some rows and not others, as once, few, many or a class when expanded.

TGTGCCAGCAGCTTCTCGGTGGGGGACGGAAATTCACCCCTCCACTTT,CASSFSVGDGNSPLHF,TRBV7-2,TRBJ1-6,-,once
TGTGCCAGCAGCTTATCCTACCAAGAGACCCAGTACTTC,CASSLSYQETQYF,TRBV7-2,TRBJ2-5,-,-
TGTGCCATCAGGGGGACTAGCGGTACCTACGAGCAGTACTTC,CAIRGTSGTYEQYF,TRBV10-3,TRBJ2-7,TRBD2,-
TGTGCCAGCAGCTTCCGCGTTTCCTACGAGCAGTACTTC,CASSFRVSYEQYF,TRBV7-2,TRBJ2-7,-,-
TGTGCCAGCAGCCAAGATCTCACTAGTACAACTTCTACGCAGTATTTT,CASSQDLTSTTSTQYF,TRBV14,TRBJ2-3,-,-
TGTGCCAGCAGTGAAGTGGGGACAGGGACTAACGAGCAGTACTTC,CASSEVGTGTNEQYF,TRBV2,TRBJ2-7,TRBD1,-
TGCGCCAGCAGCCAGGACAGGATTGGGGAGCTGTTTTTT,CASSQDRIGELFF,TRBV4-1,TRBJ2-2,TRBD1,-
TGCGCCAGCAGCTTGGAGCTTGCGAACACCGGGGAGCTGTTTTTT,CASSLELANTGELFF,TRBV5-1,TRBJ2-2,-,-
TGTGCCAGCAGCCTCGACTCCCCCTACTACGAGCAGTACTTC,CASSLDSPYYEQYF,TRBV13,TRBJ2-7,-,-
TGTGCCAGCAGTGGTTCGGGTGGGGATACGCAGTATTTT,CASSGSGGDTQYF,TRBV2,TRBJ2-3,-,-
TGCGCCAGCAACCCCTCGGGCTCTGGGGCCAACGTCCTGACTTTC,CASNPSGSGANVLTF,TRBV5-1,TRBJ2-6,-,once
TGTGCCAGCAGCCTGCAGGCGGCCTACAATGAGCAGTTCTTC,CASSLQAAYNEQFF,TRBV7-2,TRBJ2-1,-,-
TGCGCCAGCAGTGAGCGACTCGGCTACACCTTC,CASSERLGYTF,TRBV10-2,TRBJ1-2,-,few
TGTGCCAGTAGATTGGTCGGCTACAATGAGCAGTTCTTC,CASRLVGYNEQFF,TRBV19,TRBJ2-1,-,-
TGCGCCAGCAGCTTGTCTCCCCGGGACGGCTACAATGAGCAGTTCTTC,CASSLSPRDGYNEQFF,TRBV5-1,TRBJ2-1,-,-